These 11 T cell receptor beta chains came from one sample sequenced in a study of blood T cell repertoires in COVID-19. Profiled with immunoSEQ multiplex PCR; TCRdb holds only in-frame clones, not every one. The data show 85,000 to 130,000 clones, approximately 93% seen once. Input material: peripheral blood. The receptor source for this set is a man aged 55 to 69 with acute or convalescent COVID-19.

The chain recombines TRBV12-5 with TRBJ2-5; tentatively, D is TRBD2 (7 bases). The germline gives CDR1 LGHNT, CDR2 FRNRAP. The CDR3 sequence is 15 residues long. The V gene lost 1 base and the J gene lost 5 bases, with 14 bases spanning the gap. CDR3 coding DNA: TGTGCTAGTGGTTTGGAGCACGGGGGGCGGGAGACCCAGTACTTC. Protein product: CASGLEHGGRETQYF.

The CDR3 loop is CASSQDRGRDTQYF. In DNA, the CDR3 is TGTGCCAGCAGTCAGGACAGGGGGAGGGATACGCAGTATTTT. The V call is TRBV2, the J call TRBJ2-3; the match to TRBD1 covers 10 bases. The CDR3 runs 14 residues. Germline assignment: CDR1 SNHLY and CDR2 FYNNEI. V gave up 5 bases and J gave up 6 bases; unmatched junction bases: 5.

The chain combines TRBV10-3 with TRBJ1-6, with TRBD1 matching over 7 bases. Germline CDR1 and CDR2: ENHRY and SYGVKD. The CDR3 runs to 14 residues. V shed 8 bases and J 8 bases; nucleotides not matched to a gene: 9. The CDR3 loop reads CAIGEGAEDSPLHF. The CDR3 DNA sequence: TGTGCCATCGGCGAGGGGGCGGAAGATTCACCCCTCCACTTT.

The chain links TRBV24-1 to TRBJ2-5, with 7 bases aligning to TRBD1. The trim removed 6 bases at V and 4 bases at J, leaving 1 base unmatched. This CDR3 has 12 amino acids. From germline, CDR1 is KGHDR and CDR2 SFDVKD. This CDR3 is CATSRTGETQYF. CDR3 nucleotides: TGTGCCACCAGTAGGACAGGAGAGACCCAGTACTTC.

This chain links TRBV30 with TRBJ2-7, with a tentative D call TRBD1 (5 bases). V lost 2 bases, J lost 4 bases, and 15 bases lay in between. The length of the CDR3 is 14 residues. Germline V CDR1 and CDR2: GTSNPN, SVGIG (reference sequence). CDR3 nucleotides: TGTGCCTGGAGTCCTCAGGGTAGGGTTTACGAGCAGTACTTC. Translation gives CAWSPQGRVYEQYF.

The rearrangement uses TRBV6-5 and TRBJ2-2; TRBD2 matches 12 bases. Trimming took 8 bases from V and 5 from J; bases not matched to a gene: 6. Per germline, CDR1 MNHEY and CDR2 SVGAGI. The CDR3 spans 15 residues. CDR3 nucleotides: TGTGCCAGCTGCCTAGCGGGAGGGAAAACCGGGGAGCTGTTTTTT. Its translation: CASCLAGGKTGELFF.

This clone was detected once. The chain uses TRBV30 and TRBJ2-7; TRBD2 matches at 11 bases. CDR1 GTSNPN and CDR2 SVGIG come from the germline V gene (reference sequence). This CDR3 has 15 residues. Trimming removed 3 bases from V and 0 bases from J; junction bases left unmatched: 4. CDR3 sequence: CAWRPTSGSSYEQYF. In nucleotides, the CDR3 is TGTGCCTGGAGACCTACTAGCGGGAGCTCCTACGAGCAGTACTTC.

The J gene is TRBJ2-5, the V gene TRBV28; 9 bases map to TRBD1. CDR1 and CDR2 (germline): MDHEN, SYDVKM. Trimming cost V 6 bases and J 4 bases; bases outside gene matches: 9. The CDR3 sequence is 15 residues long. The DNA of the CDR3 is TGTGCCAGCAGCCTCGGGACAGGGATGGGAGAGACCCAGTACTTC. Amino acids: CASSLGTGMGETQYF.

V usage is TRBV3-1 (or the pseudogene TRBV3-2) and J usage is TRBJ2-7; TRBD1 matches 8 bases. V was clipped by 4 bases and J by 7 bases; unmatched bases: 6. Germline CDR1 is LGHDT and CDR2 is YNNKEL (reference sequence). The CDR3 is made up of 13 amino acids. The CDR3 here is CASSPTGAREQYV. The CDR3, as DNA: TGTGCCAGCAGCCCGACAGGGGCGAGGGAGCAGTACGTC.

This clone was found once. The V call is TRBV5-1, the J call TRBJ1-3; TRBD1 might be the D (5 bases). The CDR3 loop spans 15 amino acids. Looked up from germline, CDR1 is SGHRS and CDR2 is YFSETQ. Trimming took 2 bases from V and 0 from J, leaving 9 bases between them. Written as DNA, the CDR3 is TGCGCCAGCAGCTTTTACGGGGGCTCTGGAAACACCATATATTTT. Translation gives CASSFYGGSGNTIYF. Combining the CDR3 with reference TRBV5-1 and TRBJ1-3 gives the whole variable domain KAGVTQTPRYLIKTRGQQVTLSCSPISGHRSVSWYQQTPGQGLQFLFEYFSETQRNKGNFPGRFSGRQFSNSRSEMNVSTLELGDSALYLCASSFYGGSGNTIYFGEGSWLTVV.

About this clone itself: A far larger clone differs by one base, so this is likely a read error. V is TRBV5-4 and J is TRBJ2-1; 7 bases fit TRBD1. This CDR3 has 13 residues. Germline lookup yields CDR1 SGHNT and CDR2 YYREEE (reference sequence). J gave up 6 bases and V 4 bases, and 4 bases lay outside the gene matches. This chain's CDR3 is CASSVTGFNEQFF. The CDR3 DNA sequence: TGTGCCAGCAGCGTGACAGGGTTCAATGAGCAGTTCTTC.